This TCR beta chain derives from a study of regulatory T cells in long-lasting Graves disease. At the level of the study: Antithyroid drug intake by newly diagnosed Graves' patients had lasted under 3 months.

As to time point: newly diagnosed GD, antithyroid drugs for less than 3 months. Making the TCR library involved RNA that had been extracted from PBMCs. Deletions cut 2 bases from V and 0 bases from J, with 14 bases between. The CDR3 spans 16 residues. Germline V gene data show CDR1 as DFQATT and CDR2 as SNEGSKA (reference sequence). Library construction for TCR beta used iRepertoire HTBI primers and Arm-PCR of CDR3 regions. TCRdb re-called the multiplex PCR reads with MiXCR, one entry per CDR3 protein. This repertoire shows 400,000 to 550,000 distinct CDR3 sequences, approximately 15% found once; its top ten account for over 15%. This clonotype was seen more than once but under ten times. Its matching antigen is unknown. Notes on the study in general: The sample size was small, and this may have reduced accuracy.

These records were also assigned to another study, of T cells in Graves' hyperthyroidism and ophthalmopathy.

V is TRBV20-1 and J is TRBJ1-5; no firm D call. The sequenced sample was peripheral blood mononuclear cells (PBMCs), obtained at new diagnosis, from a patient treated with antithyroid drugs. The TCR was taken from a woman in her twenties or thirties with Graves disease. In DNA, the CDR3 is TGCAGTGCTAGACACCCTGACCGAGTTAGCAATCAGCCCCAGCATTTT. This codes for CSARHPDRVSNQPQHF.